These T cell receptor beta chains were read from a single sample in a study of Ad26.COV2.S vaccination and SARS-CoV-2 variants. The table came from immunoSEQ multiplex PCR; TCRdb's copy has only in-frame clones and leaves some out. The data hold 350,000 to 600,000 clones, with nearly 90% observed a single time. The specimen comprised peripheral blood, sampled in a trial of Ad26.COV2.S vaccine versus placebo. The receptors originated from a person aged 18-60 years who received the Ad26.COV2.S COVID-19 vaccine or a placebo. Both conserved end residues are trimmed from each CDR3. D genes are given only for firm matches.

cdr3_aa j_call d_call v_call
ASSIFAGTSPNTGELF TRBJ2-2 - TRBV19
ASSIDPRGQGSYEQY TRBJ2-7 - TRBV19
SASSGEYNEQF TRBJ2-1 - TRBV20-1
ASSGPGQGKNIQY TRBJ2-4 TRBD1 TRBV25-1
ASSLASSGNEQF TRBJ2-1 TRBD2 TRBV5-1
ASSPYNQPQH TRBJ1-5 - TRBV7-2
ASRDIGGSDEQY TRBJ2-7 - TRBV6-5
ASSLAADREEF TRBJ2-1 TRBD1 TRBV7-9
ASSLLTGGTEAF TRBJ1-1 TRBD1 TRBV27
ASSLVSRGLSNEKLF TRBJ1-4 TRBD1 TRBV5-6
ASSRGRTDTQY TRBJ2-3 - TRBV2
ASSLGQGDGYT TRBJ1-2 TRBD1 TRBV5-6
ASSYSTYEQY TRBJ2-7 - TRBV6-2/TRBV6-3